This T cell receptor beta chain was captured by sequencing in a study of T cell changes during pregnancy in multiple sclerosis (dated by TCRdb to between 2019 and 2020). About the investigation overall: The study examined how the T cell repertoire changed over the course of pregnancy in women with multiple sclerosis.

V is cut by 0 bases and J by 1 base, and the space between the germline ends is 9 bases. From the cysteine up to the phenylalanine, the CDR3 has a length of 15 residues. Only CDR3 DNA remains: 45 bases, in frame from the first base. In the germline V gene (reference sequence), CDR1 corresponds to MNHEY and CDR2 to SMNVEV. The library relied on the immunoSEQ multiplex PCR assay. What TCRdb holds here is the immuneACCESS table cut down to in-frame rearrangements. Part of the clones is not present; checked against another copy, under half of the missing clones reflect an unresolved V gene, and the others are unexplained. Here the sample has fewer than 90,000 clones; 94% occur a single time. Clones ranked in the top ten supply more than 1.5% of the sample. Remarks on this clone: Its antigen is still unknown. No clone much larger than this one lies a single base away; base qualities are absent.

Here the chain combines TRBV27 and TRBJ1-1; the D gene remains uncertain. This clonotype was obtained from a female donor in good health, enrolled as a control in a pregnancy study. The source material was peripheral blood, sampled after pregnancy. CDR3 protein: CASSLSETRNTEAFF. The DNA reads TGTGCCAGCAGTTTATCTGAGACACGGAACACTGAAGCTTTCTTT.